A selection of T cell receptor beta chains follows, all from one sample in a study of blood T cell repertoires in COVID-19. Clones were read by immunoSEQ multiplex PCR, and TCRdb kept only the in-frame ones, dropping some. Of about 400,000 clones in the sample, more than 80% were seen once. Sequencing was performed on peripheral blood. The receptors here all came from a woman aged 30 to 39 with active or convalescent COVID-19. Each CDR3 is given with its conserved first and last residue. D genes are given only for firm matches. The listing skips clone size in some rows; elsewhere it reads once, few, many or a size class.

>TRBJ2-7|TRBD2|TRBV14|.
TGTGCCAGCAGCACCCTGACTAGCGGGCCAACCTACGAGCAGTACTTC
CASSTLTSGPTYEQYF
>TRBJ1-1|TRBD1|TRBV18|.
TGTGCCAGCTCACCTCCGGGACAGGAAGCTTTCTTT
CASSPPGQEAFF
>TRBJ1-1|.|TRBV4-1|.
TGCGCCAGCAGCCAAGCCCAGCGGGCGCTCACTGAAGCTTTCTTT
CASSQAQRALTEAFF
>TRBJ1-2|.|TRBV5-6|.
TGTGCCAGCAGCTTGGATGCAGGGCACCAGATGGGCTACACCTTC
CASSLDAGHQMGYTF
>TRBJ1-6|TRBD1|TRBV6-5|.
TGTGCCAGCAGAGACAGGGACATGTCACCCCTCCACTTT
CASRDRDMSPLHF
>TRBJ2-7|.|TRBV11-2|.
TGTGCCAGCAGCATCATTAGCGGTCCTGGCGAGCAGTACTTC
CASSIISGPGEQYF
>TRBJ1-2|.|TRBV6-5|once
TGTGCCAGCACCCCATTAGTGGGCTACACCTTC
CASTPLVGYTF
>TRBJ1-5|TRBD1|TRBV27|.
TGTGCCAGCAGTCCTACCTTCCGGACAGGGAATAGCAATCAGCCCCAGCATTTT
CASSPTFRTGNSNQPQHF
>TRBJ2-5|.|TRBV15|.
TGTGCCACCGCCCCCGCCGCTAGGCAAGAGACCCAGTACTTC
CATAPAARQETQYF
>TRBJ2-7|.|TRBV10-3|.
TGTGCCATCAGTGACTGGGAGGACGGCGAGCAGTACTTC
CAISDWEDGEQYF
>TRBJ2-7|TRBD2|TRBV14|once
TGTGCCAGCAGCCAAGGAGCTAGCGGGAGGGACCTGAGAGTTTCCTACGAGCAGTACTTC
CASSQGASGRDLRVSYEQYF
>TRBJ2-3|.|TRBV19|.
TGTGCCAGTAGTATTAAGTGGAGGGGCACAGATACGCAGTATTTT
CASSIKWRGTDTQYF
>TRBJ2-1|TRBD2|TRBV11-2|.
TGTGCCAGCAGAGAAGCGGGAGAATTCAATGAGCAGTTCTTC
CASREAGEFNEQFF
>TRBJ1-2|.|TRBV7-8|few
TGTGCCAGCAGCAGACGGGACGCGGGAGACTATGGCTACACCTTC
CASSRRDAGDYGYTF
>TRBJ1-6|.|TRBV15|.
TGTGCCACCAGCACTGCAACAGGAGTTAATTCACCCCTCCACTTT
CATSTATGVNSPLHF
>TRBJ1-1|.|TRBV10-3|.
TGTGCCACCCGGACGGATCCGGGAGTGGGCACTGAAGCTTTCTTT
CATRTDPGVGTEAFF
>TRBJ1-6|.|TRBV21-1|.
TGTGCCAGCAGCAAAGAAGGGAGGCAGGGGGGAAGTATGTGTTCACCCCTCCACTTT
CASSKEGRQGGSMCSPLHF
>TRBJ2-5|.|TRBV3-1/TRBV3-2|.
TGTGCCAGCAGCCAAAGCCGAGGGCTCGGAGAGACCCAGTACTTC
CASSQSRGLGETQYF
>TRBJ2-4|.|TRBV27|.
TGTGCCAGCAGGGGCCAGCTAGCCAAAAACATTCAGTACTTC
CASRGQLAKNIQYF
>TRBJ2-3|.|TRBV5-6|.
TGTGCCAGCAGCGCGAGCACAGATACGCAGTATTTT
CASSASTDTQYF
>TRBJ2-1|TRBD2|TRBV5-1|.
TGCGCCAGCAGCCCCACCGGGACTAGCGGAATTAGCTCCTACAATGAGCAGTTCTTC
CASSPTGTSGISSYNEQFF
>TRBJ1-3|.|TRBV3-1/TRBV3-2|.
TGTGCCAGCAGCCCGAAGGGGCATCCACCCCACACCATATATTTT
CASSPKGHPPHTIYF
>TRBJ1-2|TRBD1|TRBV12-5|once
TGTGCTAGTGGCTCCACCGGACAGGGGAAGGTTTTTTATGGCTACACCTTC
CASGSTGQGKVFYGYTF
>TRBJ1-2|.|TRBV10-3|.
TGTGCCATCAGTGGGAAAGGACCGGGAGAGAGCTACACCTTC
CAISGKGPGESYTF
>TRBJ1-3|.|TRBV29-1|.
TGCAGCGTTGAAGATCGCTCTGGAAACACCATATATTTT
CSVEDRSGNTIYF
>TRBJ2-7|TRBD1|TRBV19|.
TGTGCCAGTAGTACCCGGGACAGCTCCTACGAGCAGTACTTC
CASSTRDSSYEQYF
>TRBJ1-3|TRBD1|TRBV4-1|.
TGCGCCAGCAGCCAAGATCGGGGACAGCACACTGGAAACACCATATATTTT
CASSQDRGQHTGNTIYF
>TRBJ2-3|.|TRBV10-3|.
TGTGCCATCAGGCCTGAGCGGTACACAGATACGCAGTATTTT
CAIRPERYTDTQYF
>TRBJ2-3|.|TRBV6-1|.
TGTGCCAGCAGTGAAAACTGGGGGAGGGGGACCACAGATACGCAGTATTTT
CASSENWGRGTTDTQYF
>TRBJ2-1|TRBD1|TRBV18|.
TGTGCCAGCTCATTACCGGGACAGGGGTTCAATGAGCAGTTCTTC
CASSLPGQGFNEQFF
>TRBJ2-4|.|TRBV4-1|.
TGCGCCAGCAGCCAAGATCTGGGGGACACGGCCAAAAACATTCAGTACTTC
CASSQDLGDTAKNIQYF
>TRBJ1-2|.|TRBV14|.
TGTGCCAGCAGCCAAGTACGGGGAGTAGGCTACACCTTC
CASSQVRGVGYTF
>TRBJ2-3|TRBD2|TRBV19|.
TGTGCCAGTAGCCCTGTAGGCGGGGGGGATACGCAGTATTTT
CASSPVGGGDTQYF
>TRBJ1-1|.|TRBV12-3/TRBV12-4|.
TGTGCCAGCAGCCAAAGGGAGGTTGAAGCTTTCTTT
CASSQREVEAFF
>TRBJ1-1|TRBD1|TRBV4-1|.
TGCGCCAGCACCGACAGGGTGAACACTGAAGCTTTCTTT
CASTDRVNTEAFF
>TRBJ1-1|.|TRBV4-1|.
TGCGCCAGCAGCCCAACAGACGGTAACACTGAAGCTTTCTTT
CASSPTDGNTEAFF
>TRBJ2-7|.|TRBV19|.
TGTGCCACCCCGGGAGAGCAGTACTTC
CATPGEQYF
>TRBJ1-6|.|TRBV21-1|.
TGTGCCAGCAATACGACAGGGGATAATTCACCCCTCCACTTT
CASNTTGDNSPLHF
>TRBJ2-6|.|TRBV30|.
TGTGCCTGGAATAGAGACAAGCATAGCTCTGGGGCCAACGTCCTGACTTTC
CAWNRDKHSSGANVLTF
>TRBJ2-2|TRBD1|TRBV24-1|.
TGTGCCACCAGTGATCCAGGGGGATTCGGGGAGCTGTTTTTT
CATSDPGGFGELFF
>TRBJ2-2|TRBD2|TRBV10-1|once
TGCGCCAGCAGTCCTAACTCAGCGGGAGTTACCGGGGAGCTGTTTTTT
CASSPNSAGVTGELFF
>TRBJ2-2|TRBD1|TRBV15|.
TGTGCCACCAGCAGAGATCCAGTCGACAGGGTTCGCGCTGGGGAGCTGTTTTTT
CATSRDPVDRVRAGELFF
>TRBJ1-5|TRBD1|TRBV28|.
TGTGCCAGCAGTCCCGGGACAGGGGATCAGCCCCAGCATTTT
CASSPGTGDQPQHF
>TRBJ2-1|TRBD2|TRBV11-2|.
TGTGCCAGCAGCCCGACTAGCGGGGAGAGGTACAATGAGCAGTTCTTC
CASSPTSGERYNEQFF
>TRBJ2-3|.|TRBV6-5|.
TGTGCCAGCAGCCAGGGGGGCCCCGGAGATACGCAGTATTTT
CASSQGGPGDTQYF
>TRBJ1-2|.|TRBV6-5|.
TGTGCCAGCAGTCAGATTAACTATGGCTACACCTTC
CASSQINYGYTF
>TRBJ2-1|.|TRBV6-6|.
TGTGCCAGCAGGTCATTGGCGTTAGACGAAACGGGTGAGCAGTTCTTC
CASRSLALDETGEQFF
>TRBJ2-1|TRBD2|TRBV3-1/TRBV3-2|.
TGTGCCAGCAGCCAAGGGCGGGAGGGGGTTGGGAAGCAGTTCTTC
CASSQGREGVGKQFF
>TRBJ1-5|.|TRBV6-6|once
TGTGCCAGCAGTTACGGGGGGTTGCAGCCCCAGCATTTT
CASSYGGLQPQHF
>TRBJ2-1|.|TRBV11-2|.
TGTGCCAGCAGCTTGAGCCAGGGGATTAACAATGAGCAGTTCTTC
CASSLSQGINNEQFF
>TRBJ2-7|.|TRBV18|few
TGTGCCAGCTCACCACAGAGTAGCTCCTACGAGCAGTACTTC
CASSPQSSSYEQYF
>TRBJ1-1|TRBD1|TRBV29-1|.
TGCAGCGTACAGGGGTCGGTGAACACTGAAGCTTTCTTT
CSVQGSVNTEAFF
>TRBJ2-7|TRBD2|TRBV24-1|.
TGTGCCCTGAAACTAGCGGGAGGCTCCTACGAGCAGTACTTC
CALKLAGGSYEQYF
>TRBJ2-1|TRBD2|TRBV11-3|.
TGTGCCAGCAGCCGGGGAGGGGTAGGGCTCAATGAGCAGTTCTTC
CASSRGGVGLNEQFF
>TRBJ2-2|.|TRBV24-1|.
TGTGCCACCGGCGATGTGAACTACGGGGAGCTGTTTTTT
CATGDVNYGELFF
>TRBJ2-7|TRBD2|TRBV29-1|.
TGCAGCGTTGAATTGGCTAGCGGGCCTTCTAGCTCCTACGAGCAGTACTTC
CSVELASGPSSSYEQYF
>TRBJ1-6|.|TRBV25-1|once
TGTGCCAGCAGTGATAGGACTATATTTTCCCTCCACTTT
CASSDRTIFSLHF
>TRBJ2-7|TRBD2|TRBV7-4|.
TGTGCCAGCACCCAATCGGGGGAGGGATGCTACGAGCAGTACTTC
CASTQSGEGCYEQYF